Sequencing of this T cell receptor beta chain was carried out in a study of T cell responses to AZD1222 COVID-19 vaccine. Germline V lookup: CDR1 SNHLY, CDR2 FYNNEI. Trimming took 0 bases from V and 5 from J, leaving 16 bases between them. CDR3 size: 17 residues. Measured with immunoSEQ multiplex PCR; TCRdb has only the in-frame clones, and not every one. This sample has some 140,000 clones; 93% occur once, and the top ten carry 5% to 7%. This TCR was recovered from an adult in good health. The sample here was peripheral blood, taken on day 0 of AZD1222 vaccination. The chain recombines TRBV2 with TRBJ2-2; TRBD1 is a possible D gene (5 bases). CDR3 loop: CASSEAGQGILTGELFF. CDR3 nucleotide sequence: TGTGCCAGCAGTGAAGCAGGTCAGGGAATTTTGACCGGGGAGCTGTTTTTT.